This T cell receptor (beta chain) emerged from a study of blood T cell repertoires in COVID-19. The CDR3 length is 12 residues. Trimming cost V 7 bases and J 3 bases, with 8 bases left between them. Germline CDR1 and CDR2: SGDLS and YYNGEE. Using immunoSEQ multiplex PCR, the repertoire was profiled, and TCRdb retains in-frame clones only, with some absent. The sample has roughly 210,000 clones; 80% to 85% are singletons. The sequence was obtained from a woman of 80 years or more with COVID-19, enrolled during active disease. The chain employs TRBV9 and TRBJ2-1; D gene unclear. Source material: peripheral blood. The CDR3 loop is CASGPGYNEQFF. The CDR3, as DNA: TGTGCCAGCGGTCCCGGCTACAATGAGCAGTTCTTC.